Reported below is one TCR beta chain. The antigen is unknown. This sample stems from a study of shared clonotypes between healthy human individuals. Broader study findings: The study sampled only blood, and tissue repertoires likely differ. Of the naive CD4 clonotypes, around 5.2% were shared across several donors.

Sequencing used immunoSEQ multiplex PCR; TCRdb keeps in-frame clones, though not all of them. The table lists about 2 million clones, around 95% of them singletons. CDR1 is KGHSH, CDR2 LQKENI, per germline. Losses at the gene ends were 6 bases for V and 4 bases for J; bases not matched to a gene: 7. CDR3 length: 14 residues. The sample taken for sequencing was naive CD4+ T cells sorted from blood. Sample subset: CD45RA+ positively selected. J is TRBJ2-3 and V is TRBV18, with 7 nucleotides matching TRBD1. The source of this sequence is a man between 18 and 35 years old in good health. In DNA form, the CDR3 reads TGTGCCAGCTCGTCTACAGGGGTCGCAGATACGCAGTATTTT. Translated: CASSSTGVADTQYF.